This T cell receptor beta chain originates from a study of T-cell memory formation after mild COVID-19. CDR1 is SNHLY, CDR2 FYNNEI, per germline. The CDR3 sequence is 13 residues long. The V gene lost 10 bases and the J gene lost 1 base, with 11 bases spanning the gap. TCRdb re-called the 5' RACE reads with MiXCR, one entry per CDR3 protein. The sample lists tens of thousands of distinct CDR3 sequences, approximately 6.6% occurring once. The gene calls are TRBV2 and TRBJ1-5; D is perhaps TRBD1 (5 bases). The sample taken for sequencing was PBMCs or a T cell subset sorted from them (not recorded which). The clonotype originates from a man in his late teens or twenties who had mild COVID-19 (a few samples of this study predate the infection). Cell type and time point are not known. CDR3 in DNA: TGTGCCAAGGGGCTTGGGAGCAATCAGCCCCAGCATTTT. This encodes CAKGLGSNQPQHF.